The 14 T cell receptor beta chains reported below all come from one sample, sequenced in a study of T cell responses to AZD1222 COVID-19 vaccine. TCRdb's copy holds only in-frame clones and misses some; the assay was immunoSEQ multiplex PCR. Of about 140,000 clones in the sample, roughly 90% were seen once. This specimen consisted of peripheral blood, obtained 28 days after the second AZD1222 dose. These receptor sequences come from an adult who received the AZD1222 COVID-19 vaccine.

The chain couples TRBV5-4 to TRBJ2-7, with TRBD2 matching over 12 bases. The CDR3 is 16 amino acids. Germline-derived CDR1 and CDR2 are SGHNT and YYREEE (reference sequence). V lost 0 bases to trimming and J lost 6 bases; unmatched junction nucleotides: 7. DNA for the CDR3: TGTGCCAGCAGCTTGGCGGGGACTAGCGGGTTACGCGAGCAGTACTTC. This sequence encodes CASSLAGTSGLREQYF.

The genes are TRBV5-8 and TRBJ2-3, with 10 bases matching TRBD1. The V segment lost 3 bases and the J segment 4 bases; nucleotides outside the gene matches: 8. The germline V gene encodes CDR1 SGHTS and CDR2 YDEGEE. The CDR3 is 16 amino acids. The CDR3 protein is CASSSGTGVPPDTQYF. CDR3 sequence (DNA): TGTGCCAGCAGCTCCGGGACAGGGGTACCTCCAGATACGCAGTATTTT.

The genes are TRBV6-5 and TRBJ2-7; no clear D. The CDR3 is made up of 14 amino acids. The germline V gene encodes CDR1 MNHEY and CDR2 SVGAGI. Trimming left V 3 bases short and J 5 bases short, with 14 bases between. CDR3 bases: TGTGCCAGCAGTTATTACCCCGGACGTGACGAGCAGTACTTC. This sequence encodes CASSYYPGRDEQYF.

The J gene is TRBJ1-2, the V gene TRBV7-9; no clear D. V lost 5 bases and J lost 8, with 12 bases in between. CDR3 length equals 12 residues. CDR1 and CDR2 from the germline V gene are SEHNR and FQNEAQ (reference sequence). CDR3 bases: TGTGCCAGCAGCGTTTGGACGCAAGGCTACACCTTC. Residues: CASSVWTQGYTF.

This chain joins TRBV7-2 and TRBJ1-4; possible D gene TRBD1, 6 bases. Germline assignment: CDR1 SGHTA and CDR2 FQGNSA. This CDR3 spans 16 amino acids. V was trimmed by 5 bases and J by 7 bases, leaving 20 bases between them. The DNA for the CDR3 is TGTGCCAGCAGCCGTGGGGGCGGGGGCCTGGGTGAAAAACTGTTTTTT. It translates to CASSRGGGGLGEKLFF. Combining the CDR3 with reference TRBV7-2 and TRBJ1-4 gives the whole variable domain GAGVSQSPSNKVTEKGKDVELRCDPISGHTALYWYRQSLGQGLEFLIYFQGNSAPDKSGLPSDRFSAERTGGSVSTLTIQRTQQEDSAVYLCASSRGGGGLGEKLFFGSGTQLSVL.

The chain recombines TRBV18 with TRBJ1-2, with D tentatively TRBD1 (6 bases). CDR1 and CDR2 from the germline V gene are KGHSH and LQKENI. This CDR3 region has 14 residues. The V end was cut by 3 bases, the J end by 6 bases, with 14 bases between. The CDR3 nucleotides read TGTGCCAGCTCACCCAAGGGGGGAGTGGATGGCTACACCTTC. The encoded protein is CASSPKGGVDGYTF.

This chain joins TRBV2 and TRBJ1-5; D might be TRBD1 (5 bases). The CDR3 totals 15 residues. Germline V gene lookup returns CDR1 SNHLY and CDR2 FYNNEI. V dropped 1 base and J dropped 0 bases, with 7 bases sitting between them. The CDR3 bases are TGTGCCAGCAGTGAAGGGGGCACTAGCAATCAGCCCCAGCATTTT. Protein product: CASSEGGTSNQPQHF.

V is TRBV2 and J is TRBJ1-6; 7 bases fit TRBD1. The CDR3 has 15 residues. From germline, CDR1 is SNHLY and CDR2 FYNNEI. The J segment lost 6 bases and the V segment lost 2 bases, leaving 4 bases of the junction unmatched. Here the CDR3 DNA reads TGTGCCAGCAGTGAAAACCCAGGGGGTAATTCACCCCTCCACTTT. Translation gives CASSENPGGNSPLHF.

This clone was counted only a few times. The chain joins TRBV21-1 to TRBJ1-3; the D call TRBD1 from the table was never checked on the DNA. TRBV21-1 is tagged as a pseudogene. The CDR3 is 16 residues long. The CDR3 spells CASSGRDRVNGNTIYF. In DNA form, the CDR3 reads TGTGCCAGCAGCGGCCGGGACAGGGTGAATGGAAACACCATATATTTT.

This chain links TRBV7-9 with TRBJ2-7; D ambiguous. The CDR3 covers 12 residues. Trimming left V 5 bases short and J 1 base short, with 6 bases between. CDR1 is SEHNR and CDR2 is FQNEAQ in the germline V gene (reference sequence). The CDR3 nucleotides read TGTGCCAGCAGCCCTCCATCCTACGAGCAGTACTTC. It encodes CASSPPSYEQYF.

The rearrangement uses TRBV28 and TRBJ2-7, with D possibly matching TRBD1 (5 bases). CDR1 MDHEN and CDR2 SYDVKM come from the germline V gene. CDR3 length: 12 residues. V was trimmed by 8 bases and J by 5 bases, leaving 13 bases between them. The CDR3 reads CASGASLHEQYF. CDR3 bases: TGTGCCAGCGGGGCCTCACTACACGAGCAGTACTTC.

A remark on this clone: The conserved closing phenylalanine or tryptophan is absent in this CDR3, likely reflecting a read error. The DNA is omitted, as the CDR3 cannot be located on it reliably, and the CDR3 follows TCRdb's listing. The CDR3 sequence is CASSYSKIGSSFIS. V is TRBV6-2 or TRBV6-3 and J is TRBJ1-2. Germline CDR1 reads MNHEY; CDR2 reads SVGEGT. Both ends counted, the CDR3 spans 14 residues.

In the case of this clone: Because the CDR3's place on the DNA is in doubt, the DNA is left out and the CDR3 is given as listed by TCRdb. This rearrangement joins TRBV11-3 to TRBJ2-7; the table's D call, TRBD2, has no DNA check behind it. CDR1 is SGHNT and CDR2 is YENEEA in the germline V gene. Counting both end residues, the CDR3 totals 15 amino acids. CDR3 amino acids: CASSFGPGLTYEQYF.

The chain recombines TRBV29-1 with TRBJ2-3; no reliable D call. Germline lookup yields CDR1 SQVTM and CDR2 ANQGSEA. This CDR3 is 12 amino acids long. V was cut by 4 bases and J by 0 bases, with 5 bases left in between. CDR3 nucleotide sequence: TGCAGCGTTGTGCCTAGCACAGATACGCAGTATTTT. Protein sequence: CSVVPSTDTQYF.